The subject of this entry is one TCR beta chain. Its antigen is undetermined. The table came from immunoSEQ multiplex PCR; TCRdb's copy has only in-frame clones and leaves some out. The sample has over 100,000 clones, roughly 93% seen once. The source of the sample is a study of graft-versus-host responses after intestinal transplantation. Broader study findings: There was an association between peak levels of circulating GvH clones and early post-transplant HvG declines.

V lost 0 bases and J 0 bases, leaving 9 bases between the germline ends. Per germline, CDR1 LGHNA and CDR2 YNFKEQ. CDR3 length equals 15 residues. This chain joins TRBV4-2 and TRBJ2-7, with unresolved D. Sequencing was performed on unstimulated CD8+ T cells sorted from spleen or lymph node cells, taken before transplant. The clonotype originates from a human donor who was the organ donor for an intestinal transplant. DNA of the CDR3: TGTGCCAGCAGCCAAGATCTTTCCCCCTCCTACGAGCAGTACTTC. The encoded protein is CASSQDLSPSYEQYF.